This record covers a single T cell receptor beta chain. This table comes from immunoSEQ multiplex PCR, and its TCRdb copy is limited to in-frame clones, with some not included. The repertoire holds 100,000 to 150,000 clones, with around 93% as singletons. The source of the sample is a study of control samples from healthy donors and cancer patients. Germline V gives CDR1 MNHNS, CDR2 SASEGT. This CDR3 is built from 18 residues. V gave up 0 bases and J gave up 4 bases; unmatched junction bases: 10. The sample was blood. The clonotype was recovered from a young man in good health. The V gene is TRBV6-1, the J gene TRBJ1-4; 8 bases line up with TRBD1. Written as DNA, the CDR3 is TGTGCCAGCAGTGAAGCAGGGACAGGAAAGCTTCTTAATGAAAAACTGTTTTTT. The encoded protein is CASSEAGTGKLLNEKLFF.